These 22 T cell receptor beta chains were sequenced from one sample in a study of blood T cell repertoires in COVID-19. Clones were sequenced by immunoSEQ multiplex PCR, and TCRdb holds only the in-frame ones, with some missing. In the table there are over 150,000 clones, around 83% of which are singletons. Sequenced material: peripheral blood. The receptors here all came from a man in his forties or fifties with acute or convalescent COVID-19.

This chain links TRBV28 with TRBJ1-5; the D is unclear. The CDR3 is made up of 17 amino acids. Germline V lookup: CDR1 MDHEN, CDR2 SYDVKM. V was clipped by 7 bases and J by 0 bases, with 19 bases between them. CDR3 bases: TGTGCCAGCACCGTCCCTCGCACAGCCTATAGCAATCAGCCCCAGCATTTT. Amino acid sequence: CASTVPRTAYSNQPQHF.

The chain links TRBV28 to TRBJ1-1; tentatively, D is TRBD1 (6 bases). This CDR3 is built from 15 residues. V dropped 5 bases and J dropped 4 bases, with 17 bases sitting between them. Germline V gene sequence: CDR1 MDHEN, CDR2 SYDVKM. The CDR3, as DNA: TGTGCCAGCAGTGAAACAGGTCAGGGGAGCACTGAAGCTTTCTTT. Amino acids: CASSETGQGSTEAFF.

This clone was counted once. The chain recombines TRBV6-1 with TRBJ1-5, with D maybe TRBD1 (5 bases). The CDR3 contains 13 residues. The V gene lost 3 bases and the J gene lost 6 bases, with 9 bases spanning the gap. In germline, CDR1 is MNHNS, CDR2 SASEGT. This CDR3 is CASSDTGFQPQHF. DNA of the CDR3: TGTGCCAGCAGTGACACAGGATTTCAGCCCCAGCATTTT.

The chain has TRBV6-5 and TRBJ2-7, with D possibly being TRBD2 (6 bases). The germline V gene encodes CDR1 MNHEY and CDR2 SVGAGI. Trimming cost V 5 bases and J 4 bases, with 18 bases left between them. This CDR3 region has 15 residues. The CDR3 protein is CASSPDSGLRYEQYF. The CDR3 coding sequence is TGTGCCAGCAGTCCCGATTCGGGACTTAGGTACGAGCAGTACTTC.

V usage is TRBV7-8 and J usage is TRBJ1-2; D remains unclear. The CDR3 contains 16 residues. Per the germline V gene, CDR1 is SGHVS and CDR2 is FQNEAQ. Between the trimmed V and J ends, which lost 1 base and 8 bases, there was a span of 20 bases. The CDR3 here is CASSLVTASNSGGYTF. The CDR3 coding sequence is TGTGCCAGCAGCTTAGTGACGGCCTCCAACAGTGGGGGCTACACCTTC.

The V and J genes are TRBV3-1 (or the pseudogene TRBV3-2) and TRBJ2-1; 9 bases are a match to TRBD1. CDR1 LGHDT and CDR2 YNNKEL come from the germline V gene (reference sequence). The V and J ends lost 5 bases and 5 bases, in that order; junction bases with no gene match: 1. The CDR3 has 13 residues. Here the CDR3 reads CASSRDRDNEQFF. In nucleotides, the CDR3 is TGTGCCAGCAGCAGGGACAGGGACAATGAGCAGTTCTTC.

The rearrangement joins TRBV6-1 to TRBJ1-5, with 10 bases identical to TRBD1. V shed 2 bases, J shed 7 bases, and the junction held 8 bases outside the gene matches. This CDR3 spans 16 amino acids. CDR1 is MNHNS and CDR2 is SASEGT in the germline V gene. The CDR3 loop reads CASSESAGQGDQPQHF. CDR3 bases: TGTGCCAGCAGTGAATCAGCCGGACAGGGGGACCAGCCCCAGCATTTT.

The CDR3 protein is CAWAPSLGRDSPLHF. In DNA, the CDR3 is TGTGCCTGGGCTCCGTCTCTGGGGCGTGATTCACCCCTCCACTTT. The chain links TRBV30 to TRBJ1-6; tentatively, D is TRBD1 (5 bases). CDR3 size: 15 residues. Germline lookup yields CDR1 GTSNPN and CDR2 SVGIG (reference sequence). V was shortened by 5 bases and J by 8 bases, with 19 bases between the two germline ends.

The V call is TRBV5-4, the J call TRBJ2-7; tentative D call: TRBD2 (7 bases). The CDR3 sequence is 15 residues long. Germline assignment: CDR1 SGHNT and CDR2 YYREEE (reference sequence). Trimming removed 0 bases from V and 7 bases from J, with 17 bases in between. The CDR3 nucleotides read TGTGCCAGCAGCTTGGAGGGGGGGCGATCGAGAGAGCAGTACTTC. Its translation is CASSLEGGRSREQYF.

This clone showed up just a few times. The chain carries TRBV7-9 and TRBJ1-4, with TRBD1 as a possible D gene (5 bases). V lost 2 bases and J 5 bases, leaving 12 bases between the germline ends. Germline lookup yields CDR1 SEHNR and CDR2 FQNEAQ (reference sequence). The CDR3 loop spans 15 amino acids. CDR3 DNA sequence: TGTGCCAGCAGCTTATTTCCAGGGCCCAATGAAAAACTGTTTTTT. This encodes CASSLFPGPNEKLFF.

This chain joins TRBV5-1 and TRBJ1-4; 7 positions match TRBD1. The junction had 7 bases not matched to a gene; V was cut back by 0 bases and J by 5 bases. The CDR3 is 16 amino acids. Germline V gives CDR1 SGHRS, CDR2 YFSETQ. The CDR3 region is CASSLGPRDRNEKLFF. DNA for the CDR3: TGCGCCAGCAGCTTGGGGCCCCGGGACAGAAATGAAAAACTGTTTTTT.

The chain couples TRBV2 to TRBJ2-3; 7 nucleotides align to TRBD2. The germline gives CDR1 SNHLY, CDR2 FYNNEI. The CDR3 contains 14 residues. J was trimmed by 0 bases and V by 6 bases; bases with no gene match: 3. CDR3 bases: TGTGCCAGCAGAAGGACTAGAAGCACAGATACGCAGTATTTT. It codes for CASRRTRSTDTQYF.

The genes are TRBV5-6 and TRBJ1-1, with D perhaps TRBD1 (5 bases). Germline CDR1 is SGHDT and CDR2 is YYEEEE. The V and J ends lost 1 base and 1 base respectively, with 14 bases between them. The CDR3 has 16 residues. CDR3 nucleotides: TGTGCCAGCAGCTTGTTTGCAGGGCCAACGAACACTGAAGCTTTCTTT. Its protein is CASSLFAGPTNTEAFF. Together with reference TRBV5-6 and TRBJ1-1, the CDR3 gives the full variable domain: DAGVTQSPTHLIKTRGQQVTLRCSPKSGHDTVSWYQQALGQGPQFIFQYYEEEERQRGNFPDRFSGHQFPNYSSELNVNALLLGDSALYLCASSLFAGPTNTEAFFGQGTRLTVV.

V is TRBV7-2 and J is TRBJ2-1; 15 bases agree with TRBD2. Germline trimming cut 8 bases from V and 7 bases from J; bases unmatched to any gene: 15. The CDR3 extends over 18 amino acids. The V gene's germline CDR1 is SGHTA and CDR2 FQGNSA. The CDR3 is CASGGLAGGRFGLNEQFF. CDR3 DNA sequence: TGTGCCAGCGGAGGACTAGCGGGGGGGCGGTTTGGTTTAAATGAGCAGTTCTTC.

The sample holds a few counts of this clone. The chain has TRBV12-3 or TRBV12-4 and TRBJ1-5; D unresolved. Trimming took off 6 bases at V and 12 bases at J, with 15 bases between the two ends. The CDR3 covers 12 residues. The CDR3 nucleotides are TGTGCCAGCAGGAACGCACGGGATCTCCAGCATTTT. It translates to CASRNARDLQHF.

The genes are TRBV5-1 and TRBJ2-1; D gene unclear. V lost 0 bases to trimming and J lost 8 bases, with 12 bases between them. The CDR3 loop spans 14 amino acids. Per germline, CDR1 SGHRS and CDR2 YFSETQ. The CDR3 DNA reads TGCGCCAGCAGCTTGGTCGCAGATACAGATGAGCAGTTCTTC. This sequence encodes CASSLVADTDEQFF.

This clone came up a few times. The V gene is TRBV6-5, the J gene TRBJ1-1; 9 nucleotides align to TRBD1. The CDR3 length is 13 residues. CDR1 is MNHEY, CDR2 SVGAGI, per germline. Trimming cost V 6 bases and J 3 bases; bases outside gene matches: 2. In nucleotides, the CDR3 is TGTGCCAGCAGACGGGACAGGGACACTGAAGCTTTCTTT. Protein: CASRRDRDTEAFF.

V gene TRBV3-1 (or the pseudogene TRBV3-2) combines with J gene TRBJ2-1; 9 nucleotides agree with TRBD2. CDR1 and CDR2 (germline): LGHDT, YNNKEL (reference sequence). Trimming removed 4 bases from V and 15 bases from J; junction bases left unmatched: 13. CDR3 length: 14 amino acids. CDR3 DNA: TGTGCCAGCAGCCTTGCCGACCGCGGGGGGGCCTCGTTCTTC. This sequence encodes CASSLADRGGASFF.

The chain links TRBV7-2 to TRBJ1-5; the D gene is possibly TRBD1 (5 bases). Germline CDR1 and CDR2: SGHTA and FQGNSA. The germline V and J ends were trimmed by 2 bases and 9 bases, with 11 bases remaining between them. CDR3 size: 13 residues. The CDR3 spells CASSLPQGWPQHF. The CDR3 DNA is TGTGCCAGCAGCTTACCGCAGGGATGGCCCCAGCATTTT. The whole variable domain, remainder taken from reference TRBV7-2 and TRBJ1-5, is GAGVSQSPSNKVTEKGKDVELRCDPISGHTALYWYRQSLGQGLEFLIYFQGNSAPDKSGLPSDRFSAERTGGSVSTLTIQRTQQEDSAVYLCASSLPQGWPQHFGDGTRLSIL.

V is TRBV24-1 and J is TRBJ2-7; 9 nucleotides line up with TRBD1. V lost 5 bases to trimming and J lost 3 bases; unmatched junction nucleotides: 4. Germline V gene lookup returns CDR1 KGHDR and CDR2 SFDVKD. The CDR3 sequence is 14 residues long. The CDR3 spells CATSAGQGIYEQYF. DNA for the CDR3: TGTGCCACCAGTGCAGGACAGGGGATCTACGAGCAGTACTTC.

A few counts support this clone. This chain uses TRBV24-1 with TRBJ1-3, with 8 nucleotides matching TRBD1. In germline, CDR1 is KGHDR, CDR2 SFDVKD. CDR3 size: 20 residues. The V and J ends lost 3 bases and 0 bases, in that order; junction bases with no gene match: 15. The CDR3 loop is CATSDGLAGGPLFSGNTIYF. CDR3 bases: TGTGCCACCAGTGATGGCTTGGCAGGGGGCCCCCTCTTCTCTGGAAACACCATATATTTT.

The CDR3 DNA sequence: TGTGCCAGCAGCTTGGGACAGGGGCAAGATTCACCCCTCCACTTT. Translated: CASSLGQGQDSPLHF. This rearrangement joins TRBV7-9 to TRBJ1-6; 10 bases are shared with TRBD1. Losses at the gene ends were 3 bases for V and 8 bases for J; bases not matched to a gene: 4. The CDR3 loop spans 15 amino acids. Germline-derived CDR1 and CDR2 are SEHNR and FQNEAQ (reference sequence).